The rows below give T cell receptor beta chains drawn from one sample of a study of blood T cell repertoires in COVID-19. The table came from immunoSEQ multiplex PCR; TCRdb's copy has only in-frame clones and leaves some out. Here the sample spans about 300,000 clones, about 89% being singletons. Sequencing was done on a sample of peripheral blood. All receptors derive from a man aged 35 to 55 with acute or convalescent COVID-19. CDR3s include the opening cysteine and the closing phenylalanine or tryptophan. The D gene is left open where the match is weak. Clone size appears in some rows only: once, few, many, or a class for an expanded clone.

D | J | V | size | DNA | CDR3
TRBD1 | TRBJ1-5 | TRBV30 | . | TGTGCCTGGAGTCATATGACAGGGAACAATCAGCCCCAGCATTTT | CAWSHMTGNNQPQHF
TRBD2 | TRBJ2-3 | TRBV6-6 | . | TGTGCCAGTACTAAACTAGCGGGATATTACACAGATACGCAGTATTTT | CASTKLAGYYTDTQYF
. | TRBJ1-2 | TRBV3-1/TRBV3-2 | . | TGTGCCAGCAGCCCCCGACGGGGTGAGTCTAACTATGGCTACACCTTC | CASSPRRGESNYGYTF
TRBD2 | TRBJ2-1 | TRBV6-5 | . | TGTGCCAGCAGTTACCCTGGAGCGGGGGGCCTTCAGTTCTTC | CASSYPGAGGLQFF
. | TRBJ2-1 | TRBV20-1 | . | TGCAGTGTCCGGGCAGGGGCTGAGCAGTTCTTC | CSVRAGAEQFF
TRBD1 | TRBJ1-6 | TRBV19 | . | TGTGCCAGTAGTGCCCGACAGGGGATAAATTCACCCCTCCACTTT | CASSARQGINSPLHF
. | TRBJ1-3 | TRBV9 | . | TGTGCCAGCAGCTTTGGGGGGGGCTCTGGAAACACCATATATTTT | CASSFGGGSGNTIYF
. | TRBJ2-2 | TRBV5-1 | few | TGCGCCAGCATGGAACCAGCGGGCGGGGAGCTGTTTTTT | CASMEPAGGELFF
TRBD1 | TRBJ2-7 | TRBV5-6 | . | TGTGCCAGCAGCTCATATGGGTCCGGGACAGGGGGTTCCGAGCAGTACTTC | CASSSYGSGTGGSEQYF
TRBD2 | TRBJ2-3 | TRBV10-3 | . | TGTGCCATCAGTGAGCCGGGGCTAGCGGGGGGGCCCACAGATACGCAGTATTTT | CAISEPGLAGGPTDTQYF
. | TRBJ2-1 | TRBV5-1 | . | TGCGCCAGCAGCTTAATGGACCTGGACGCGGGTGAGCAGTTCTTC | CASSLMDLDAGEQFF
TRBD1 | TRBJ2-5 | TRBV24-1 | . | TGTGCCACCAGTGATTTCGGGACAGGGGCCTATGCCCAAGAGACCCAGTACTTC | CATSDFGTGAYAQETQYF
TRBD1 | TRBJ1-1 | TRBV29-1 | . | TGCAGCGTGGGGGGACAGGGGATCACTGAAGCTTTCTTT | CSVGGQGITEAFF
TRBD2 | TRBJ2-3 | TRBV3-1/TRBV3-2 | once | TGTGCCAGCAGCCGTAATAGCGGGACCACAGATACGCAGTATTTT | CASSRNSGTTDTQYF
TRBD1 | TRBJ1-2 | TRBV6-5 | . | TGTGCCAGCAGGGTGATACAGGGGGCGGTTGGCTACACCTTC | CASRVIQGAVGYTF
TRBD1 | TRBJ1-3 | TRBV11-3 | . | TGTGCCAGCAGCTTATATTCAGGGGGACCCGGAAACACCATATATTTT | CASSLYSGGPGNTIYF
TRBD1 | TRBJ2-3 | TRBV10-3 | . | TGTGCCATCAGTGAAACTCGGGACAGCCCAGATACGCAGTATTTT | CAISETRDSPDTQYF
TRBD1 | TRBJ1-2 | TRBV12-5 | once | TGTGCTAGTGGTTTGTCCCCTGGACAGGGCGGGAATGGCTACACCTTC | CASGLSPGQGGNGYTF
. | TRBJ1-1 | TRBV5-4 | . | TGTGCCAGCAGCTATTTTGTTCGCACTGAAGCTTTCTTT | CASSYFVRTEAFF
. | TRBJ2-2 | TRBV7-9 | . | TGTGCCAGCAGCCTCTCAGGGATACTCACCGGGGAGCTGTTTTTT | CASSLSGILTGELFF
. | TRBJ2-7 | TRBV2 | . | TGTGCCAGCAGATGGACGGCCGGGGGCGAGCAGTACTTC | CASRWTAGGEQYF
TRBD1 | TRBJ1-1 | TRBV2 | . | TGTGCCAGCAGTCAATATGACTTTAGGGGACAGGGGGGGGAGGCTTTCTTT | CASSQYDFRGQGGEAFF
. | TRBJ1-6 | TRBV6-1 | . | TGTGCCAGCAGTGAATCGAAAGGACATCATAATTCACCCCTCCACTTT | CASSESKGHHNSPLHF
. | TRBJ2-2 | TRBV11-3 | . | TGTGCCAGCAGCTTACTAGGGAACACCGGGGAGCTGTTTTTT | CASSLLGNTGELFF
. | TRBJ1-4 | TRBV6-4 | . | TGTGCCAGCAGGTACAGGGATCAAGCTAATGAAAAACTGTTTTTT | CASRYRDQANEKLFF
TRBD2 | TRBJ2-1 | TRBV20-1 | . | TGCAGTGCTAGTATTGACCGGGGAGGGGTACGTTACAATGAGCAGTTCTTC | CSASIDRGGVRYNEQFF
TRBD1 | TRBJ2-7 | TRBV30 | . | TGTGCCTGGAGTGTTGGGACAGGGGTCACCTACGAGCAGTACTTC | CAWSVGTGVTYEQYF
. | TRBJ1-2 | TRBV6-5 | once | TGTGCCAGCTCTAAGGCAGGCCCGGGGTATGGCTACACCTTC | CASSKAGPGYGYTF
TRBD1 | TRBJ1-1 | TRBV24-1 | . | TGTGCCACGACCGGGACAGCCCGCAAGAACACTGAAGCTTTCTTT | CATTGTARKNTEAFF
. | TRBJ2-7 | TRBV15 | . | TGTGCCACCAGCAGAGCCGCGGACTCCAGCTCCTACGAGCAGTACTTC | CATSRAADSSSYEQYF
TRBD1 | TRBJ1-4 | TRBV6-1 | once | TGTGCCAGCAGTGAATGGGGCAGGGGGAAAGAAAAACTGTTTTTT | CASSEWGRGKEKLFF
. | TRBJ2-7 | TRBV5-1 | . | TGCGCCAGCAGCCTACCCCCGATACAGGGCCCTAGCTCCTACGAGCAGTACTTC | CASSLPPIQGPSSYEQYF